The source of this TCR beta chain is a study of technical replicates of blood from a handful of donors. Per germline, CDR1 SGHRS and CDR2 YFSETQ. The CDR3 is 16 residues long. Trimming removed 0 bases from V and 4 bases from J; junction bases left unmatched: 7. Measured with immunoSEQ multiplex PCR; TCRdb has only the in-frame clones, and not every one. This table holds around 50,000 clones, approximately 94% found once. This clone has just one count. The sequence derives from a human donor in good health. Sequencing was done on a sample of T cells isolated from PBMCs. The chain couples TRBV5-1 to TRBJ2-3, with 8 positions matching TRBD2. The CDR3 loop reads CASSLDKREIPDTQYF. The CDR3 DNA is TGCGCCAGCAGCTTGGACAAGCGGGAGATTCCAGATACGCAGTATTTT.